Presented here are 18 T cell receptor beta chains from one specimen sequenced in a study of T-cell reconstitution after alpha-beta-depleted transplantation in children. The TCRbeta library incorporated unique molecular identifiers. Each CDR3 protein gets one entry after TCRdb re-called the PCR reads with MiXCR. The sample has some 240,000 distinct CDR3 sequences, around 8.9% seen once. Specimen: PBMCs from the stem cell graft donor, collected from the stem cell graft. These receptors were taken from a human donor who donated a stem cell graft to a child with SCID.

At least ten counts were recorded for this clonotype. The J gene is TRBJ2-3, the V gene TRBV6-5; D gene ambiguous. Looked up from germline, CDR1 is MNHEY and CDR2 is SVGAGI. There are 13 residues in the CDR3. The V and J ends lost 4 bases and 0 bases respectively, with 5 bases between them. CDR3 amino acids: CASSFLSTDTQYF. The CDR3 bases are TGTGCCAGCAGTTTCCTCAGCACAGATACGCAGTATTTT.

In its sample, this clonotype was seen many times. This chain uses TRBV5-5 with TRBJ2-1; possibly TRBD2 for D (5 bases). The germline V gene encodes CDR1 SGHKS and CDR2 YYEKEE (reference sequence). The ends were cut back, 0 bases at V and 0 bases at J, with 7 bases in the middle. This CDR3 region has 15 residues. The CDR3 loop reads CASSLAGNSYNEQFF. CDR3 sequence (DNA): TGTGCCAGCAGCTTGGCGGGAAACTCCTACAATGAGCAGTTCTTC.

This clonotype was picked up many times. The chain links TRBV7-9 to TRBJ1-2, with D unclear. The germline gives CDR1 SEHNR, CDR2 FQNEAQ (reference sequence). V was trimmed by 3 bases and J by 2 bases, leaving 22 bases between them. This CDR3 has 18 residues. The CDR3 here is CASSFNYLSAPTNYGYTF. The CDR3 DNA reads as TGTGCCAGCAGCTTTAACTACTTATCAGCCCCAACAAACTATGGCTACACCTTC. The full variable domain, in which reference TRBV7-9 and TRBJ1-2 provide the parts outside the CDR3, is DTGVSQNPRHKITKRGQNVTFRCDPISEHNRLYWYRQTLGQGPEFLTYFQNEAQLEKSRLLSDRFSAERPKGSFSTLEIQRTEQGDSAMYLCASSFNYLSAPTNYGYTFGSGTRLTVV.

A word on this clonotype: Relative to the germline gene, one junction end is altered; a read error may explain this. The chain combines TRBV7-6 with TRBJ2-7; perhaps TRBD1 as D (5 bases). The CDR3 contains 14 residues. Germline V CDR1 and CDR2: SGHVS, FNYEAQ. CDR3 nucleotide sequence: TGTGCCAGCAGCCCCCGACAGACCTCCTACGAGCAGCACTTC. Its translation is CASSPRQTSYEQHF.

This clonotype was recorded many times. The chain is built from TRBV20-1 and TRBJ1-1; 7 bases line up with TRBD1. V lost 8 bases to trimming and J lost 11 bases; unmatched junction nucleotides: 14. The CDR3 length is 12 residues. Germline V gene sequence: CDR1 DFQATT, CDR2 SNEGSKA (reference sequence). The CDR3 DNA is TGCAGTTCAGGGGGACAGCCCTACCGGGCTTTCTTT. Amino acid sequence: CSSGGQPYRAFF.

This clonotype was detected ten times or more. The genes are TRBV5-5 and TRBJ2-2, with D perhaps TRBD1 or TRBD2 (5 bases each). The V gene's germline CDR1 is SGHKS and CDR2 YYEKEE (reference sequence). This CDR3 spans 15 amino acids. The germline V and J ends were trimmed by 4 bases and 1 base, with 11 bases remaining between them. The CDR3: CASSGRDGNTGELFF. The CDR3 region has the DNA TGTGCCAGCAGCGGCCGGGACGGGAACACCGGGGAGCTGTTTTTT.

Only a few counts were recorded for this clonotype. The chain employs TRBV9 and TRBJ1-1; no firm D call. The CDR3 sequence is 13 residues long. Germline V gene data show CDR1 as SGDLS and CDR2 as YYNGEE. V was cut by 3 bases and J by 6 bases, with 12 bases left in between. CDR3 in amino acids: CASSDGAVPEAFF. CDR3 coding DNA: TGTGCCAGCAGCGATGGAGCCGTCCCTGAAGCTTTCTTT.

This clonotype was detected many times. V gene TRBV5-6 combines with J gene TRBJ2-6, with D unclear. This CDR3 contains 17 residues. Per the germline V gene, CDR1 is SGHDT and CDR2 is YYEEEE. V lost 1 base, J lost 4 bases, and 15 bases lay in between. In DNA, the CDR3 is TGTGCCAGCAGCTTGATCTCTCTCTCTGGCGGGGCCAACGTCCTGACTTTC. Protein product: CASSLISLSGGANVLTF.

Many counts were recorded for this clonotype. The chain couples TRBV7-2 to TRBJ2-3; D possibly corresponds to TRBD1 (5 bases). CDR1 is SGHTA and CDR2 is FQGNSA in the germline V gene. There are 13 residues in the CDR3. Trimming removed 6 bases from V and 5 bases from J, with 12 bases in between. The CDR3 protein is CASRPTQGDTQYF. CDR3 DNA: TGTGCCAGCAGACCCACTCAGGGAGATACGCAGTATTTT.

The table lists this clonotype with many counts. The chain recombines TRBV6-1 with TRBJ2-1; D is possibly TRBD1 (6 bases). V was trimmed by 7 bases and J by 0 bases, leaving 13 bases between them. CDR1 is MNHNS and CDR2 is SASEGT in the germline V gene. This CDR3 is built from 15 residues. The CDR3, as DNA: TGTGCCAGCACAGGGGCCCACCTCTCCTACAATGAGCAGTTCTTC. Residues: CASTGAHLSYNEQFF.

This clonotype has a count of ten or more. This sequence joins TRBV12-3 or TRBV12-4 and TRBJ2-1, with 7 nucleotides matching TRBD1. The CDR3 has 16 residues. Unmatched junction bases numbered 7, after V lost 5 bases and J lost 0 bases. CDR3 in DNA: TGTGCCAGCAGTCCGGGGACAGAGAGCTCCTACAATGAGCAGTTCTTC. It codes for CASSPGTESSYNEQFF.

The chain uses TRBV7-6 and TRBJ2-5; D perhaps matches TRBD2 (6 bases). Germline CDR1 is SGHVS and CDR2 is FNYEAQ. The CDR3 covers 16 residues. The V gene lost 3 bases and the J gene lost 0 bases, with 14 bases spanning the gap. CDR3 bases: TGTGCCAGCAGCTTGGGGCAGGAGGGGCACCAAGAGACCCAGTACTTC. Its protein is CASSLGQEGHQETQYF.

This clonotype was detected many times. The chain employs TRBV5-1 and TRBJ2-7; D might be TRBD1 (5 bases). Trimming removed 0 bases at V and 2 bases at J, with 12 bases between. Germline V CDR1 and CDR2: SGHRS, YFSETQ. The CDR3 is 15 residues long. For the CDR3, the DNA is TGCGCCAGCAGCTTGGAGCCGACAGAACCCTACGAGCAGTACTTC. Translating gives CASSLEPTEPYEQYF.

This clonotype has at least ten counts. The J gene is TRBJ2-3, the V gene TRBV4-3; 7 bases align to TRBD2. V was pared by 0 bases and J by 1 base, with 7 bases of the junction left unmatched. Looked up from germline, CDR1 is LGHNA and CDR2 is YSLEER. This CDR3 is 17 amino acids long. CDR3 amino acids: CASSQEAHGGGTDTQYF. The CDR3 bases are TGCGCCAGCAGCCAAGAGGCCCATGGGGGGGGCACAGATACGCAGTATTTT.

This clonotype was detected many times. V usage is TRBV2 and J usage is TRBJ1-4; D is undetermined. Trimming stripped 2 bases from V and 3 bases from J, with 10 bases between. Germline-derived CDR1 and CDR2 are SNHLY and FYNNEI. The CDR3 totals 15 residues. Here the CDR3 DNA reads TGTGCCAGCAGTGAATGGTTTTCGGCTAATGAAAAACTGTTTTTT. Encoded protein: CASSEWFSANEKLFF.

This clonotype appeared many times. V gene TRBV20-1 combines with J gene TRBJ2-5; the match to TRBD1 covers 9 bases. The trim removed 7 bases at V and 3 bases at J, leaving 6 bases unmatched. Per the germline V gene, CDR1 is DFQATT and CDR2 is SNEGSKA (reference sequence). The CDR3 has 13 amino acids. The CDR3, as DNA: TGCAGTGTTCTCCGGGACAGGGAAGAGACCCAGTACTTC. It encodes CSVLRDREETQYF.

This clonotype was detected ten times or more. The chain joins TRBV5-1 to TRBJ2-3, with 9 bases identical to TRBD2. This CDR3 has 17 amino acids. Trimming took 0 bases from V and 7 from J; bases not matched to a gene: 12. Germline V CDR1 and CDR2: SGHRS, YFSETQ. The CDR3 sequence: CASSLGFSPSGENTQYF. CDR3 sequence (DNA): TGCGCCAGCAGCTTGGGGTTCTCCCCTAGCGGGGAGAATACGCAGTATTTT.

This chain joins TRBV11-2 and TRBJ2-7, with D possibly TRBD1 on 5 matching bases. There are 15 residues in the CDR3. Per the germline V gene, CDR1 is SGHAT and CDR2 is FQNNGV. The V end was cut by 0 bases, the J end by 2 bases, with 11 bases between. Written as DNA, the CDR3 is TGTGCCAGCAGCTTAGAGACAGCTCCTGCCTACGAGCAGTACTTC. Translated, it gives CASSLETAPAYEQYF.